This T cell receptor (beta chain) was sequenced in a study of cytomegalovirus exposure and HLA in healthy donors. V dropped 5 bases and J dropped 3; count of bases not matched to a gene: 12. CDR3 length: 16 amino acids. Germline lookup yields CDR1 ENHRY and CDR2 SYGVKD. This table comes from immunoSEQ multiplex PCR, and its TCRdb copy is limited to in-frame clones, with some not included. This table holds some 84,000 clones, approximately 91% found once. V usage is TRBV10-3 and J usage is TRBJ2-7, with 8 bases aligning to TRBD1. The receptor was derived from a man aged 25 to 40 in good health and CMV-seronegative. The sequenced sample was PBMCs. CDR3 region: CAISSGSTGAHYEQYF. The DNA of the CDR3 is TGTGCCATCAGTTCAGGGTCGACAGGGGCTCACTACGAGCAGTACTTC.